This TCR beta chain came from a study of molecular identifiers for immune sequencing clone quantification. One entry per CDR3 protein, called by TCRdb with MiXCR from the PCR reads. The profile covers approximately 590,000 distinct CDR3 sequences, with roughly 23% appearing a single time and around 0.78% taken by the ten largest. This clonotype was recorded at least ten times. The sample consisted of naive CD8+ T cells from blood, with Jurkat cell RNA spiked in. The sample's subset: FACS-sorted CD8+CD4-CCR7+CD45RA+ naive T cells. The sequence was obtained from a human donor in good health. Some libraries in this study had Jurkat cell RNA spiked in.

CDR3 loop: CASSQDRGHKRASPLHF. CDR3 sequence (DNA): TGCGCCAGCAGCCAAGATCGTGGACACAAAAGGGCGTCTCCCCTCCACTTT. This chain joins TRBV4-3 and TRBJ1-6; a weak D match, TRBD1 (5 bases). The CDR3 length is 17 residues. Germline assignment: CDR1 LGHNA and CDR2 YSLEER. V was clipped by 0 bases and J by 13 bases, with 22 bases between them.